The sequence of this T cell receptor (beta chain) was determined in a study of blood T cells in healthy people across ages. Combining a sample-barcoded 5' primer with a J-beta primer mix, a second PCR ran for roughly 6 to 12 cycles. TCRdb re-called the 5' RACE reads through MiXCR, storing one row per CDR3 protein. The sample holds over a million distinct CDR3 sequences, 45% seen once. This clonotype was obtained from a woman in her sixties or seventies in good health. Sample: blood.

The CDR3 sequence: CASNGRRYEQYF. The CDR3 DNA follows: TGTGCCAGCAATGGGCGGCGTTACGAGCAGTACTTC. J is TRBJ2-7 and V is TRBV2; the D is unclear. With 7 bases removed from V and 4 bases from J, the gap between germline ends came to 11 bases. The CDR3 totals 12 residues. In germline, CDR1 is SNHLY, CDR2 FYNNEI.